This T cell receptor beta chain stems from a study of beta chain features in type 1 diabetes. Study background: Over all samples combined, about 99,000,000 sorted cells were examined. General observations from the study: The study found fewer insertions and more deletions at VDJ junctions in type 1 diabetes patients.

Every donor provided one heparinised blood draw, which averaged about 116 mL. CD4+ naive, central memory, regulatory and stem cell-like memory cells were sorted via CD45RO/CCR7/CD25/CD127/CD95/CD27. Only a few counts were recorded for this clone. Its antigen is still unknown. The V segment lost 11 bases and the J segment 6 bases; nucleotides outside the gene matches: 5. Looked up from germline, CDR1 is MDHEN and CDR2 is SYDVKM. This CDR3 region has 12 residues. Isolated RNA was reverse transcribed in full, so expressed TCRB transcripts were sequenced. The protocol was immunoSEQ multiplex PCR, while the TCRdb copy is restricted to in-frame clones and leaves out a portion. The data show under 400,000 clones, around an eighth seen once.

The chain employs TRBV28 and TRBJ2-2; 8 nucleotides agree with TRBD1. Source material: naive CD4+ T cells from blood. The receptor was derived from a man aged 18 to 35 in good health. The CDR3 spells CASRGPAGELFF. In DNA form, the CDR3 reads TGTGCCTCCAGGGGGCCGGCCGGGGAGCTGTTTTTT.